A single T cell receptor beta chain is shown here with its context. No antigen is known for it. The sample belongs to a study of cytomegalovirus exposure and HLA in healthy donors. Clones were sequenced by immunoSEQ multiplex PCR, and TCRdb holds only the in-frame ones, with some missing. Of about 170,000 clones listed, 96% were seen once; the top ten hold more than 0.7%. Notes on the study in general: Associated with cytomegalovirus, according to the listing, were around 170 TCR beta chains. Reported results showed that the classifier diagnosed cytomegalovirus status with high specificity and sensitivity.

The ends were cut back, 3 bases at V and 3 bases at J, with 10 bases in the middle. The germline CDR1 and CDR2 sequences are LNHDA and SQIVND (reference sequence). The CDR3 runs 14 residues. The sequence was collected from a woman younger than 35 in good health and CMV-seronegative. Sequences were obtained from PBMCs. V and J are TRBV19 and TRBJ2-3; tentative D call: TRBD2 (5 bases). Here the CDR3 DNA reads TGTGCCAGTAGTATTGGGCCGGGGACAGATACGCAGTATTTT. It yields the protein CASSIGPGTDTQYF.